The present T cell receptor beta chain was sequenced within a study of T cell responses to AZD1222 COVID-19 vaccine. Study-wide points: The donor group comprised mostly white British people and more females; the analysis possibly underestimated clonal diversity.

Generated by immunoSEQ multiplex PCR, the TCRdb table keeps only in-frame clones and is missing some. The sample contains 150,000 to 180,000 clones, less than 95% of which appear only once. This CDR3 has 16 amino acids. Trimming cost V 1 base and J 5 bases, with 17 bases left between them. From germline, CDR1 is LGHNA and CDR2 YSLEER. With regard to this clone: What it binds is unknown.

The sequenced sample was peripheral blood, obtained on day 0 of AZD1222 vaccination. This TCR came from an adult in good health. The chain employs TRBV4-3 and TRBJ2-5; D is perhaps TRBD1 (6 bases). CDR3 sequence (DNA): TGCGCCAGCAGCCAAGCGGTTGGACAGTCTAGGGAGACCCAGTACTTC. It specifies CASSQAVGQSRETQYF.